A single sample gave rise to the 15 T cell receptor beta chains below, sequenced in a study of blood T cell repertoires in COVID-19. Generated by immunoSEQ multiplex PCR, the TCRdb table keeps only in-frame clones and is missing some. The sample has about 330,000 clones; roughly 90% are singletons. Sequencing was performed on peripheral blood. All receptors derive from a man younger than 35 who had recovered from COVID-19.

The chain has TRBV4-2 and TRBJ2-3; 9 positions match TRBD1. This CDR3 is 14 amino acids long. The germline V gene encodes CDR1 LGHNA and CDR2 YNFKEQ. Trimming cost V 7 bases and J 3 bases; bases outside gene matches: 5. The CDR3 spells CASTLGQGTDTQYF. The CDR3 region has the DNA TGTGCCAGCACCCTAGGACAGGGGACAGATACGCAGTATTTT.

CDR3 nucleotides: TGTGCCAGTAGTATATGGGCTAACTACGAGCAGTACTTC. This gives the protein CASSIWANYEQYF. This chain connects TRBV19 to TRBJ2-7, with D unclear. The V end was cut by 2 bases, the J end by 3 bases, with 8 bases between. Germline V gives CDR1 LNHDA, CDR2 SQIVND (reference sequence). CDR3 length: 13 residues.

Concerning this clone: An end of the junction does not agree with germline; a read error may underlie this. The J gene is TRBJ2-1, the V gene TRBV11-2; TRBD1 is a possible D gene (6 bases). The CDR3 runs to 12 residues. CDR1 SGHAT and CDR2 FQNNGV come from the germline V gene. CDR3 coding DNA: TGTGCCAGCAGCCTAGACAGGATTGAGCAGTTCTTC. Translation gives CASSLDRIEQFF.

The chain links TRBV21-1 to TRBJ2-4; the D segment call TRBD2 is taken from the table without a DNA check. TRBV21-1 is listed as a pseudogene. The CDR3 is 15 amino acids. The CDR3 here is CASNPGGSAKNIQYF. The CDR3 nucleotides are TGTGCCAGCAACCCCGGAGGGAGTGCCAAAAACATTCAGTACTTC.

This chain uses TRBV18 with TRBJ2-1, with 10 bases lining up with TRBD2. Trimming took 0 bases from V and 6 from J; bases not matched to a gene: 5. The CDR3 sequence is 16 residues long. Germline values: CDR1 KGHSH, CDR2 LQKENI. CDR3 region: CASSPPEREGPNEQFF. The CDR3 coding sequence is TGTGCCAGCTCACCACCGGAGCGGGAGGGCCCCAATGAGCAGTTCTTC.

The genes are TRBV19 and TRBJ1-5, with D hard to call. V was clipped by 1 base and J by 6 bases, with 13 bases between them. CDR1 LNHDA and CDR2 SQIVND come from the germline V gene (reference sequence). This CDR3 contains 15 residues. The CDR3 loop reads CASSIGYGSGQPQHF. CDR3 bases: TGTGCCAGTAGTATAGGGTATGGGTCGGGTCAGCCCCAGCATTTT.

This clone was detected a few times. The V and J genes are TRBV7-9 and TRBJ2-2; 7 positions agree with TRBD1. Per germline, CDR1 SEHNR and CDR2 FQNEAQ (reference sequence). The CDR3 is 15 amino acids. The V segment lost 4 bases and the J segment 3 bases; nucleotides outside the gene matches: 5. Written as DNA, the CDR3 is TGTGCCAGCAGCTACAGGGGCCACTACACCGGGGAGCTGTTTTTT. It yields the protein CASSYRGHYTGELFF.

In DNA form, the CDR3 reads TGTGCCAGTAGTCCGGACAGGGGGGCCACCGGGGAGCTGTTTTTT. Protein sequence: CASSPDRGATGELFF. The genes are TRBV19 and TRBJ2-2, with 10 bases lining up with TRBD1. V lost 5 bases to trimming and J lost 4 bases; unmatched junction nucleotides: 4. Germline V gene sequence: CDR1 LNHDA, CDR2 SQIVND (reference sequence). CDR3 length equals 15 residues. Full variable domain (rest looked up from reference TRBV19 and TRBJ2-2): DGGITQSPKYLFRKEGQNVTLSCEQNLNHDAMYWYRQDPGQGLRLIYYSQIVNDFQKGDIAEGYSVSREKKESFPLTVTSAQKNPTAFYLCASSPDRGATGELFFGEGSRLTVL.

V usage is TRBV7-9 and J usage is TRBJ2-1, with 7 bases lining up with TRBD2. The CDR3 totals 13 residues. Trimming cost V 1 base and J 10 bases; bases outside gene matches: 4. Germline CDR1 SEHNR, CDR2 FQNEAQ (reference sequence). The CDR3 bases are TGTGCCAGCAGCTTAGGACTAGCTCACGAGCAGTTCTTC. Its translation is CASSLGLAHEQFF.

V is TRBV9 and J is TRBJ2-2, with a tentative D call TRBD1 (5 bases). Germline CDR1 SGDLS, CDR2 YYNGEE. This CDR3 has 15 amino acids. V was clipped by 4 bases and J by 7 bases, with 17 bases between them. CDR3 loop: CASSTLGASRGELFF. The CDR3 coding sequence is TGTGCCAGCAGCACCCTAGGGGCAAGCCGCGGGGAGCTGTTTTTT.

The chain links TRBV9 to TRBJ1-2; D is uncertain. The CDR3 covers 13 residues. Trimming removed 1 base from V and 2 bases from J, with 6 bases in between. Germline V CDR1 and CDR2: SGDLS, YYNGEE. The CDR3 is CASSVLGNYGYTF. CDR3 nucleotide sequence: TGTGCCAGCAGCGTACTAGGCAACTATGGCTACACCTTC. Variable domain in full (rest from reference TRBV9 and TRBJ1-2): DSGVTQTPKHLITATGQRVTLRCSPRSGDLSVYWYQQSLDQGLQFLIQYYNGEERAKGNILERFSAQQFPDLHSELNLSSLELGDSALYFCASSVLGNYGYTFGSGTRLTVV.

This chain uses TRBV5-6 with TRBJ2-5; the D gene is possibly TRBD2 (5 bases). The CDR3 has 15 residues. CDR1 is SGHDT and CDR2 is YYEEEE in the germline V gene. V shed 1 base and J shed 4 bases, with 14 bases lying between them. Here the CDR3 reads CASSLSQESGETQYF. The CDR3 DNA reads TGTGCCAGCAGCTTGTCCCAGGAGAGCGGAGAGACCCAGTACTTC.

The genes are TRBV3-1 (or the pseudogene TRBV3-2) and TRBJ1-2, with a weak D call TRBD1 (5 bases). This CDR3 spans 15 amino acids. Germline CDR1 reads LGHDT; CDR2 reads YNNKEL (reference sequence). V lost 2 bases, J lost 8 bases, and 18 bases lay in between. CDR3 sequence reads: CASSQRGGIMLGYTF. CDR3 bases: TGTGCCAGCAGCCAACGGGGGGGGATTATGCTCGGCTACACCTTC.

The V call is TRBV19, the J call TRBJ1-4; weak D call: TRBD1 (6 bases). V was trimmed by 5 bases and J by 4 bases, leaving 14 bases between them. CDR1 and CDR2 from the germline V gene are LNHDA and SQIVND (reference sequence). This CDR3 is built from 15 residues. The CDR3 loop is CASSRGGGNNEKLFF. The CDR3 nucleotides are TGTGCCAGTAGTCGAGGCGGGGGCAATAATGAAAAACTGTTTTTT.

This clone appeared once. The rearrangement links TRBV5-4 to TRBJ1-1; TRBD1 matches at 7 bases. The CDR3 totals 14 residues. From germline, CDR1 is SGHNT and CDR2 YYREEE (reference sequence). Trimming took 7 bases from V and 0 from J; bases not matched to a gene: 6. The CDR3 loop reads CASGVQGMNTEAFF. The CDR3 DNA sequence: TGTGCCAGCGGAGTACAGGGGATGAACACTGAAGCTTTCTTT.